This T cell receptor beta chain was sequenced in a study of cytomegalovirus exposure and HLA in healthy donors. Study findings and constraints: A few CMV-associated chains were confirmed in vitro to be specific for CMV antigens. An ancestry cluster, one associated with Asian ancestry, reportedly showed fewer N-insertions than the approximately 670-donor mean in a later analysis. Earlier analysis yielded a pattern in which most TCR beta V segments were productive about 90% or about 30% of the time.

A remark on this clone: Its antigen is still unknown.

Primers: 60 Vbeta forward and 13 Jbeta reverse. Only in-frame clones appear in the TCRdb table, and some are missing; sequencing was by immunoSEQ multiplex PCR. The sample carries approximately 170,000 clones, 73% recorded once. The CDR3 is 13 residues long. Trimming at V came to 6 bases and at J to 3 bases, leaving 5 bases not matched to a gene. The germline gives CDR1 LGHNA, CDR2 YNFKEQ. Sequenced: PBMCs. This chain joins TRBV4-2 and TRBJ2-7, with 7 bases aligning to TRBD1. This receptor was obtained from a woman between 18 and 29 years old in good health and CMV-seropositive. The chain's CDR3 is CASRRTGDYEQYF. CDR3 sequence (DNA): TGTGCCAGCAGAAGAACAGGGGACTACGAGCAGTACTTC.